The rows below give T cell receptor beta chains drawn from one sample of a study of cytomegalovirus exposure and HLA in healthy donors. This table comes from immunoSEQ multiplex PCR, and its TCRdb copy is limited to in-frame clones, with some not included. The sample records about 240,000 clones, 78% being singletons. Sequenced: PBMCs. These receptors were obtained from a boy younger than 18 in good health and CMV-seronegative. The CDR3 runs from the conserved cysteine through the conserved F or W. A D gene is named only where the DNA matches it firmly. Size tells how often a clone was seen (once, few, many) or the class of an expanded clone, and some rows leave it out.

17 | TRBJ1-4 | NA | TRBV4-1 | NA | TGCGCCAGCAGCCTAAGAGGGTCAAGGGCAACTAATGAAAAACTGTTTTTT | CASSLRGSRATNEKLFF
13 | TRBJ2-5 | NA | TRBV29-1 | NA | TGCAGCGTTGACAGGGGTGTCCAAGAGACCCAGTACTTC | CSVDRGVQETQYF
16 | TRBJ2-1 | NA | TRBV7-7 | TRBD2 | TGTGCTAGCAGCGTAACTAGCGGGGGGTCCGGCAATGAGCAGTTCTTC | CASSVTSGGSGNEQFF
13 | TRBJ1-2 | NA | TRBV6-5 | NA | TGTGCCAGCAGTTACACGGGGGGCTATGGCTACACCTTC | CASSYTGGYGYTF
16 | TRBJ2-6 | NA | TRBV5-1 | NA | TGCGCCAGCAGCTTGGGTTTTTCGTCGGGGGCCAACGTCCTGACTTTC | CASSLGFSSGANVLTF
16 | TRBJ1-2 | NA | TRBV25-1 | TRBD1 | TGTGCCAGCAGTGAATATTTCAGCAGGGGGACCTATGGCTACACCTTC | CASSEYFSRGTYGYTF
13 | TRBJ2-7 | once | TRBV5-1 | NA | TGCGCCAGCAGCTTTACAGGGCTCTACGAGCAGTACTTC | CASSFTGLYEQYF
13 | TRBJ1-2 | NA | TRBV11-2 | NA | TGTGCCAGCAGCTTAGATGGCCGGGTGGGCTACACCTTC | CASSLDGRVGYTF
12 | TRBJ1-2 | NA | TRBV5-6 | NA | TGTGCCAGCAGCCCGGGGGGGGTTGGCTACACCTTC | CASSPGGVGYTF
11 | TRBJ1-2 | NA | TRBV14 | TRBD1 | TGTGCCAGCAGCCAGACAGGGCTCGGCACCTTC | CASSQTGLGTF
17 | TRBJ1-3 | few | TRBV5-4 | TRBD1 | TGTGCCAGCAGCTTCCGGACAGGGGGTCTCTCTGGAAACACCATATATTTT | CASSFRTGGLSGNTIYF
15 | TRBJ1-2 | NA | TRBV6-5 | NA | TGTGCCAGCACCTCAAGGGGTTCCAGGGGCTATGGCTACACCTTC | CASTSRGSRGYGYTF
16 | TRBJ2-5 | NA | TRBV7-9 | TRBD2 | TGTGCCAGCAGCCCCCTTCTAGCGGGATATCGAGAGACCCAGTACTTC | CASSPLLAGYRETQYF
15 | TRBJ2-5 | once | TRBV11-2 | NA | TGTGCCAGCAGCCTTAACGGGGGGCGGGAAGAGACCCAGTACTTC | CASSLNGGREETQYF
13 | TRBJ1-1 | few | TRBV4-2 | TRBD1 | TGTGCCAGCAGCCATGGACAGGGGGCTGAAGCTTTCTTT | CASSHGQGAEAFF
14 | TRBJ2-7 | few | TRBV29-1 | NA | TGCAGCGTTTTGGAGCATGGCTCTCCGATGGAGCAGTACTTC | CSVLEHGSPMEQYF
13 | TRBJ1-5 | NA | TRBV7-9 | NA | TGTGCCAGCAGCTCAGAACAGGGACAGCCCCAGCATTTT | CASSSEQGQPQHF
15 | TRBJ2-7 | NA | TRBV15 | NA | TGTGCCACCAGCAGACGCCTGGGCAGGGGAAACGAGCAGTACTTC | CATSRRLGRGNEQYF
16 | TRBJ2-1 | NA | TRBV19 | NA | TGTGCCAGTAGTTTTAACAGGGCTTCCTCCTACAATGAGCAGTTCTTC | CASSFNRASSYNEQFF
16 | TRBJ1-2 | once | TRBV11-3 | NA | TGTGCCAGCAGCCAACCCCAGGGGTGGGGGTTCGGCGGCTACACCTTC | CASSQPQGWGFGGYTF
14 | TRBJ2-1 | NA | TRBV29-1 | TRBD2 | TGCAGCGTTGTCTCCCTAGCGGGAGTTCGCGAGCAGTTCTTC | CSVVSLAGVREQFF
12 | TRBJ1-2 | NA | TRBV5-4 | NA | TGTGCCAGCAGCGCGGACAGCTATGGCTACACCTTC | CASSADSYGYTF
15 | TRBJ2-1 | NA | TRBV10-1 | NA | TGCGCCAGCAGCGTACTAGCAGCGGCCTACAATGAGCAGTTCTTC | CASSVLAAAYNEQFF
14 | TRBJ1-1 | NA | TRBV29-1 | NA | TGCAGCGTTGAAGTGACAGGTTACCTCACTGAAGCTTTCTTT | CSVEVTGYLTEAFF
13 | TRBJ2-7 | NA | TRBV27 | NA | TGTGCCAGCAGTTTCGGACTCGCCTACGAGCAGTACTTC | CASSFGLAYEQYF
15 | TRBJ1-3 | NA | TRBV27 | TRBD1 | TGTGCCAGCAGTTTGGACAGGGATGCCGGAAACACCATATATTTT | CASSLDRDAGNTIYF
15 | TRBJ1-4 | few | TRBV7-2 | TRBD1 | TGTGCCAGCAGCCCAGGGGGACAGGGTAATGAAAAACTGTTTTTT | CASSPGGQGNEKLFF
15 | TRBJ2-3 | NA | TRBV30 | NA | TGTGCCTGGAGTCGGCTAGCCCTAGGCACAGATACGCAGTATTTT | CAWSRLALGTDTQYF
16 | TRBJ2-1 | NA | TRBV5-4 | TRBD2 | TGTGCCAGCAGCTTGGGTCTAGCGGGGGATTACAATGAGCAGTTCTTC | CASSLGLAGDYNEQFF
18 | TRBJ2-5 | NA | TRBV9 | NA | TGTGCCAGCAGCGTAGAAATGCCGAGACAGGGAGGCCAAGAGACCCAGTACTTC | CASSVEMPRQGGQETQYF
15 | TRBJ2-3 | once | TRBV19 | NA | TGTGCCACCAAACCCGGCCCTAGCAGGAAAGATACGCAGTATTTT | CATKPGPSRKDTQYF
13 | TRBJ2-7 | few | TRBV27 | NA | TGTGCCAGCAGTTTGGGCTGGCCTTACGAGCAGTACTTC | CASSLGWPYEQYF
15 | TRBJ1-4 | NA | TRBV30 | NA | TGTGCCTGGAGTCGATCAAACGGACCGGGGGGAAAACTGTTTTTT | CAWSRSNGPGGKLFF
15 | TRBJ2-2 | NA | TRBV4-1 | NA | TGCGCCAGCAGGCCATTGGGCAGAAACACCGGGGAGCTGTTTTTT | CASRPLGRNTGELFF
14 | TRBJ2-1 | once | TRBV7-2 | NA | TGTGCCAGCAGCTGGTACCGGGACTACAATGAGCAGTTCTTC | CASSWYRDYNEQFF
13 | TRBJ2-2 | NA | TRBV2 | NA | TGTGCCAGCAGTGAACTGGGGCCCGGGGAGCTGTTTTTT | CASSELGPGELFF
18 | TRBJ1-2 | NA | TRBV11-2 | TRBD1 | TGTGCCAGCAGCTCTTCCCGGGACAGGGGGCGCTTTGACTATGGCTACACCTTC | CASSSSRDRGRFDYGYTF
14 | TRBJ1-2 | NA | TRBV19 | NA | TGTGCCAGTAGTAACCAGGGTAGAAACTATGGCTACACCTTC | CASSNQGRNYGYTF
15 | TRBJ1-4 | few | TRBV25-1 | TRBD1 | TGTGCCAGCAGTGCCAGGGGGTCGGGGAATGAAAAACTGTTTTTT | CASSARGSGNEKLFF
14 | TRBJ1-5 | NA | TRBV12-5 | TRBD1 | TGTGCTAGTTCCGCAGGGGGTAGCAATCAGCCCCAGCATTTT | CASSAGGSNQPQHF
15 | TRBJ2-1 | NA | TRBV7-6 | TRBD2 | TGTGCCAGCAGCGGCAGCGGGGGGCGATACAATGAGCAGTTCTTC | CASSGSGGRYNEQFF
17 | TRBJ2-3 | once | TRBV11-3 | TRBD2 | TGTGCCAGCAGCCGGGGACTAGCGGGAGGGAAGACAGATACGCAGTATTTT | CASSRGLAGGKTDTQYF
12 | TRBJ1-1 | NA | TRBV6-5 | NA | TGTGCCAGCAGTTACTCACAGGGAGAAGCTTTCTTT | CASSYSQGEAFF
14 | TRBJ2-2 | NA | TRBV6-6 | TRBD2 | TGTGCCAGCAGTAGCGGGGGGGACACCGGGGAGCTGTTTTTT | CASSSGGDTGELFF
15 | TRBJ2-3 | NA | TRBV5-1 | NA | TGCGCCAGCAGCCCTGGGACTCCTAGCACAGATACGCAGTATTTT | CASSPGTPSTDTQYF
12 | TRBJ1-2 | once | TRBV10-3 | NA | TGTGCCATCACGGGGGAAGGCTATGGCTACACCTTC | CAITGEGYGYTF
14 | TRBJ2-7 | once | TRBV11-2 | NA | TGTGCCAGCAGCCGTGCGGTTTCCTCCTACGAGCAGTACTTC | CASSRAVSSYEQYF